Reported below is one T cell receptor beta chain. This clone was seen just once. Its antigen target is currently unknown. Base qualities are missing; no much larger clone stands one base away. Samples from volunteer blood donors who had recovered from COVID-19 were contributed by a second Seattle source. The collaborating institutions used their own protocols to collect whole blood in K2EDTA tubes. For TCRbeta analysis, collaborator samples were shipped as frozen whole blood, as isolated PBMCs, or as DNA extracted from either sample type. The entry originates in a study of blood T cell repertoires in COVID-19 (dated by TCRdb to the early 2020s). Turning to the overall study: Samples from collaborators originated in the United States, Italy and Spain and spanned both the acute and convalescent phases of COVID-19. Subjects who had been exposed to COVID-19, were actively infected with it, or had recovered from it provided the deeply sampled blood TCRbeta repertoires that made up the dataset. The repertoires were released in a freely available public database meant as a resource for research on the immune response to SARS-CoV-2. HLA class I and class II types, where available, came from metadata supplied by the sample provider rather than from assay-based typing. Samples were obtained from the ongoing ImmuneRACE study (first 160 participants) and from over 1,000 subjects provided by 6 global collaborators. Sample metadata almost always included a de-identified subject ID, COVID-19 status, age in years and sex. The prospective study material was composed of cDNA or gDNA derived from T cells, B-cell-depleted T cells, or PBMCs.

Broad study findings and their caveats: Clinical and demographic metadata were provided uncurated, with the amount varying by source and participant.

The immunoSEQ Assay, a bias-controlled multiplex PCR, was used to amplify TCRbeta CDR3 regions from genomic DNA. The authors processed their data as follows. Nucleated cell counts per sample were estimated from amplification of reference gene primers within the assay. To quantify the absolute abundance of each unique TCRbeta CDR3 rearrangement, sequence reads were collapsed and filtered. Productive Simpson clonality was computed per sample as the square root of Simpson's diversity index over productive rearrangements. TCRdb obtained this table from immuneACCESS and retained in-frame rearrangements with V and J assigned. These tables miss some clones; where compared with another copy, unresolved V genes account for less than half of the shortfall, and the remainder is unexplained. V and J calls and clone size are given by that table; D and trimming were obtained from the DNA. The sample table holds some 190,000 clones, of which 70% to 90% were seen once. The top ten clones comprise 5.5% to 7% of the sample.

The sample consisted of peripheral blood. This TCR came from a woman in her forties who had recovered from COVID-19.

CDR3 loop: CASSKTPGTEAFF. The DNA is as follows: TGTGCCAGCAGCAAAACCCCGGGAACTGAAGCTTTCTTT. The chain is assembled from TRBV21-1 and TRBJ1-1. TRBV21-1 is an annotated pseudogene. There are 13 amino acids in the CDR3, from cysteine to phenylalanine inclusive. This entry keeps only the CDR3 DNA: 39 bases, framed from base 1.